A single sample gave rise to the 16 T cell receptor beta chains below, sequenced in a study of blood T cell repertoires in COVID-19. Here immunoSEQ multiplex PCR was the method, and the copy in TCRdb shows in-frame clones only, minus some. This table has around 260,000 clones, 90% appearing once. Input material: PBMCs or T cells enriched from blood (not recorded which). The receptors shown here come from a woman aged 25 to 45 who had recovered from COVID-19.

The DNA for the CDR3 is TGTGCCAGCAGCGCAGGACAGGCTAGCAATCAGCCCCAGCATTTT. Translation: CASSAGQASNQPQHF. This sequence joins TRBV2 and TRBJ1-5; 7 bases are shared with TRBD1. Trimming took 6 bases from V and 0 from J; bases not matched to a gene: 5. This CDR3 is 15 amino acids long. The germline V gene encodes CDR1 SNHLY and CDR2 FYNNEI.

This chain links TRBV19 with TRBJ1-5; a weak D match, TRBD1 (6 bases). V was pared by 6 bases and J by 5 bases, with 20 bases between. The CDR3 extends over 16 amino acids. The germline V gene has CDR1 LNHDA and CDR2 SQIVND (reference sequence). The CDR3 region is CASRRDWGRVDQPQHF. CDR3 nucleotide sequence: TGTGCCAGTAGGAGAGACTGGGGGCGCGTGGATCAGCCCCAGCATTTT. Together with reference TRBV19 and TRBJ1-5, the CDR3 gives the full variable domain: DGGITQSPKYLFRKEGQNVTLSCEQNLNHDAMYWYRQDPGQGLRLIYYSQIVNDFQKGDIAEGYSVSREKKESFPLTVTSAQKNPTAFYLCASRRDWGRVDQPQHFGDGTRLSIL.

DNA of the CDR3: TGTGCCAGCTCACCATTGGCGGGAACAAACACCGGGGAGCTGTTTTTT. Its translation: CASSPLAGTNTGELFF. This chain links TRBV18 with TRBJ2-2; possible D gene TRBD2, 6 bases. V was pared by 2 bases and J by 2 bases, with 12 bases between. The CDR3 length is 16 residues. Germline-derived CDR1 and CDR2 are KGHSH and LQKENI. Full variable domain (remainder filled in from reference TRBV18 and TRBJ2-2): NAGVMQNPRHLVRRRGQEARLRCSPMKGHSHVYWYRQLPEEGLKFMVYLQKENIIDESGMPKERFSAEFPKEGPSILRIQQVVRGDSAAYFCASSPLAGTNTGELFFGEGSRLTVL.

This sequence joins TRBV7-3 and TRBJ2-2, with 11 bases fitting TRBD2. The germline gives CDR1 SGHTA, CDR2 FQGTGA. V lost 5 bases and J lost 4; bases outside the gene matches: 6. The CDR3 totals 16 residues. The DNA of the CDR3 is TGTGCCAGCAGCAAAACTAGCGGGAGTTTCACCGGGGAGCTGTTTTTT. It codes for CASSKTSGSFTGELFF.

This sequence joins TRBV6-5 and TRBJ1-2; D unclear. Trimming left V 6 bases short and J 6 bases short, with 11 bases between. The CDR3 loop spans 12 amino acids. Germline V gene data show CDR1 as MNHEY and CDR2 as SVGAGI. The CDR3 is CASSPGSDGYTF. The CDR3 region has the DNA TGTGCCAGCAGCCCGGGGAGCGATGGCTACACCTTC.

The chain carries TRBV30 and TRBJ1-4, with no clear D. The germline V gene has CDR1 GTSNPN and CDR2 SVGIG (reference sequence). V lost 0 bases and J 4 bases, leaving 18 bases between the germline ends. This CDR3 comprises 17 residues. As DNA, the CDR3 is TGTGCCTGGAGTGTATGGGCAGCCTACAGACGTAATGAAAAACTGTTTTTT. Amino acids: CAWSVWAAYRRNEKLFF.

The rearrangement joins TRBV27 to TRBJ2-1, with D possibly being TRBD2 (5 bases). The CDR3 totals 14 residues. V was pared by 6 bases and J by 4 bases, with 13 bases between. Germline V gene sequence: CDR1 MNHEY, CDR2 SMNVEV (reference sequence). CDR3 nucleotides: TGTGCCAGCAGCGAGGTGCGGAGGTACAATGAGCAGTTCTTC. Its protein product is CASSEVRRYNEQFF.

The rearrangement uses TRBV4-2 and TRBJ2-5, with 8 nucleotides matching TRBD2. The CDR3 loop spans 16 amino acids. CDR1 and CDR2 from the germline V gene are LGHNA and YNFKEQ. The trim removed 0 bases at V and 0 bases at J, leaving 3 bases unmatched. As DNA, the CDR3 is TGTGCCAGCAGCCAAGAGCCGGGACTAGACCAAGAGACCCAGTACTTC. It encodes CASSQEPGLDQETQYF.

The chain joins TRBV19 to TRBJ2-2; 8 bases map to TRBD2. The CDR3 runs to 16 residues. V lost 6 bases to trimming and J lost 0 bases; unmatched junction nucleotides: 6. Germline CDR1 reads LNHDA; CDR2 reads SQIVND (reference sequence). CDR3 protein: CASSRLAGPNTGELFF. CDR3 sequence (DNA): TGTGCCAGTAGCCGTTTAGCGGGACCGAACACCGGGGAGCTGTTTTTT.

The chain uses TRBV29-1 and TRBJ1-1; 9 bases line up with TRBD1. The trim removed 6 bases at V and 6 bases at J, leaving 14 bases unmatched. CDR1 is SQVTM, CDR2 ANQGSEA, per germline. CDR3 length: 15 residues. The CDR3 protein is CSVERPGTGWSEAFF. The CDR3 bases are TGCAGCGTGGAACGTCCCGGGACAGGGTGGTCTGAAGCTTTCTTT.

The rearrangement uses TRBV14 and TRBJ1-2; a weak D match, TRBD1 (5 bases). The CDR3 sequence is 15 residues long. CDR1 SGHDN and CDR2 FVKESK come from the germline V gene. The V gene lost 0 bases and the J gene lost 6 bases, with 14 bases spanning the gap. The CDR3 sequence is CASSQEGGFKNGYTF. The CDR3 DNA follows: TGTGCCAGCAGCCAAGAGGGGGGATTCAAGAATGGCTACACCTTC.

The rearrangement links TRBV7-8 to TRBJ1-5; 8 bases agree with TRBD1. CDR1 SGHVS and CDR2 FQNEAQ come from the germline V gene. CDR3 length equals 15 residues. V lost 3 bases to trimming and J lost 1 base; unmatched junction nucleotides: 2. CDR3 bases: TGTGCCAGCAGCTTCCAGGGGGCCAGCAATCAGCCCCAGCATTTT. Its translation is CASSFQGASNQPQHF.

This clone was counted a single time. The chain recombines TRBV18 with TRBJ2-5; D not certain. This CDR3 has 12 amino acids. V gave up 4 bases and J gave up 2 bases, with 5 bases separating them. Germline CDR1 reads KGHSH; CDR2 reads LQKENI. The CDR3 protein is CASSLTQETQYF. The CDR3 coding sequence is TGTGCCAGCTCACTTACTCAAGAGACCCAGTACTTC.

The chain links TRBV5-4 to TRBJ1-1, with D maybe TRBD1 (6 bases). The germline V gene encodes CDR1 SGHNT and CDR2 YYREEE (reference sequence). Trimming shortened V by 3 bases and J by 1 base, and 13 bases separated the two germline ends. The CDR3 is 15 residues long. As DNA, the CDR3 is TGTGCCAGCAGCTCGCCCCTACAGGGGAACACTGAAGCTTTCTTT. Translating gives CASSSPLQGNTEAFF. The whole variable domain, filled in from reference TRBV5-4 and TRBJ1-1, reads ETGVTQSPTHLIKTRGQQVTLRCSSQSGHNTVSWYQQALGQGPQFIFQYYREEENGRGNFPPRFSGLQFPNYSSELNVNALELDDSALYLCASSSPLQGNTEAFFGQGTRLTVV.

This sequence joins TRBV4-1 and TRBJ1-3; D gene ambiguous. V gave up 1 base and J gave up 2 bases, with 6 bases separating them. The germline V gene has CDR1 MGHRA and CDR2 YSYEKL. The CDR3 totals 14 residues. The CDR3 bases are TGCGCCAGCAGCCAAGGCCCAGCTGGAAACACCATATATTTT. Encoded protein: CASSQGPAGNTIYF.

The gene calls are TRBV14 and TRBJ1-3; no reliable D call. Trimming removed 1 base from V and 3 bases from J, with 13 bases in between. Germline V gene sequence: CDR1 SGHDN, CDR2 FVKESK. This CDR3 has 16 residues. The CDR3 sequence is CASSQGEGIRGNTIYF. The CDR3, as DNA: TGTGCCAGCAGCCAAGGTGAGGGTATCCGTGGAAACACCATATATTTT.